One T cell receptor beta chain is described in this entry. The source of the sample is a study of blood T cell repertoires in COVID-19. Germline lookup yields CDR1 SGHTA and CDR2 FQGNSA. The V segment lost 1 base and the J segment 5 bases; nucleotides outside the gene matches: 0. This CDR3 has 15 amino acids. TCRdb's copy holds only in-frame clones and misses some; the assay was immunoSEQ multiplex PCR. The sample consists of approximately 340,000 clones, about nine tenths of them appearing once. Sequences were obtained from PBMCs or T cells enriched from blood (not recorded which). The chain couples TRBV7-2 to TRBJ2-2; 11 nucleotides align to TRBD2. This receptor was taken from a woman in her 40s who had been exposed to COVID-19. In DNA form, the CDR3 reads TGTGCCAGCAGCTTAGTAGCGGGAGGGACCGGGGAGCTGTTTTTT. It encodes CASSLVAGGTGELFF.